A selection of T cell receptor beta chains follows, all from one sample in a study of blood T cell repertoires in COVID-19. Clones were read by immunoSEQ multiplex PCR, and TCRdb kept only the in-frame ones, dropping some. Found here are a few hundred thousand clones, roughly nine tenths of them singletons; the top ten hold 2.4%. Sequencing input: PBMCs or T cells enriched from blood (not recorded which). Source of these receptors: a young woman who had recovered from COVID-19. Both conserved end residues are part of each CDR3. Some rows have no size entry. The others give once, few or many, or a class for an expanded clone.

J gene,clone size,V gene,CDR3 protein
TRBJ2-5,.,TRBV6-1,CASSEFPGGVETQYF
TRBJ1-6,.,TRBV10-3,CAIGTGTNNSPLHF
TRBJ1-1,.,TRBV2,CASSVRTDPSGAFF
TRBJ2-2,.,TRBV24-1,CATSDSARDTGELFF
TRBJ1-2,.,TRBV12-3/TRBV12-4,CASSGQKNYGYTF
TRBJ2-2,.,TRBV9,CASSKDRTPGTGELFF
TRBJ1-5,.,TRBV21-1,CASSKEVGGNQPQHF
TRBJ2-7,once,TRBV10-3,CAIRGGRDYEQYF
TRBJ1-2,once,TRBV4-1,CASSQGDTRAYGYTF
TRBJ1-1,.,TRBV4-1,CASSHLFTGGGPFF
TRBJ2-1,few,TRBV19,CASSISGQGLNEQFF
TRBJ1-1,.,TRBV28,CASIGTRGRSGTEAFF
TRBJ2-5,.,TRBV19,CASSTLGQGTETQYF
TRBJ1-1,.,TRBV2,CASRYPGAEAFF
TRBJ1-1,.,TRBV7-9,CASSLNPEITFEAFF
TRBJ2-3,.,TRBV5-1,CASSYLAGGTDTQYF
TRBJ2-1,.,TRBV5-1,CASSSGEPLEQFF
TRBJ1-5,.,TRBV21-1,CASSKAPLGRTWIAQHF
TRBJ1-2,.,TRBV28,CASSLGQGVGYGYTF
TRBJ2-5,.,TRBV5-1,CASSPFGGGSSKETQYF
TRBJ1-4,once,TRBV2,CASSGVGSNEKLFF
TRBJ2-5,.,TRBV5-1,CASSLTGYDTQYF
TRBJ2-3,.,TRBV19,CASSIGGGGGTDTQYF
TRBJ1-2,.,TRBV6-1,CASSETGQGLGYTF
TRBJ1-2,.,TRBV7-9,CASSLGGGRANYGYTF
TRBJ1-6,.,TRBV27,CASSSYREPLHF
TRBJ2-7,.,TRBV15,CATSNRLRAIYEQYF
TRBJ1-1,.,TRBV13,CASSLGQARNTEAFF